This entry is about one T cell receptor (beta chain). Its specific antigen is unknown. This sample includes further DNA sequences coding for the same CDR3. Inclusive of the bounding cysteine and phenylalanine, the CDR3 is 13 residues long. Left in the record is the CDR3 DNA by itself, 39 bases read in frame from the first base. A distance of 9 bases separates the germline ends of V and J, which lose 2 bases and 5 bases respectively. Based on the germline V gene (reference sequence), the CDR1 and CDR2 sequences are SEHNR and FQNEAQ. The data are from a study of cytomegalovirus exposure and HLA in healthy donors listed by TCRdb under 2017. Regarding the research as a whole: An earlier analysis of several hundred of the donors reported about 260 Gb of sequence data and 95 million to 130 million unique TCR beta sequences obtained from 150 million to 200 million T cells. In an earlier analysis of 587 of the donors, high-throughput TCR beta sequencing was used to judge whether each TCR beta V gene segment behaved as functional or pseudogenic. The number of typed donors differed by locus: about 620-640 for A, B, C, DRB1 and DQB1; approximately 540 for DQA1; around 610 for DPA1; and roughly 470 for DPB1. The study was designed to test whether signatures of past pathogen exposure could be identified by cataloging public T cell receptors. Both class I and class II loci were covered by HLA typing, at four-digit resolution. The study used immunosequencing to profile the T cell repertoires of some 600 subjects and linked those repertoires to cytomegalovirus serostatus. Among 398 genotyped donors of the cohort, an average of about 220,000 unique TCR beta nucleotide sequences was sequenced per donor, of which approximately 19% were non-productive. Of the roughly 410 genotyped donors, roughly 76% were placed in the genetic ancestry cluster associated with self-reported Caucasian donors. An early release covering roughly 640 HLA-typed donors comprised about 300 gigabases of sequencing data and tens of millions of unique TCR sequences. In addition to the first cohort of 666 subjects, a separate validation cohort of 100 to 150 different subjects was used. In a later genetic analysis, genome-wide SNP genotypes for about three fifths of the 666 donors were used, and that subset was treated as a discovery cohort. To study patterns of TCR occurrence, a later analysis re-analyzed previously published TCR beta repertoires from 550 to 800 donors and added high-resolution HLA genotyping. Five DR-DQ haplotypes were treated as single units for association and clustering because of strong linkage in the cohort. The study combined high-throughput TCR immunosequencing, statistical association of individual TCRs with disease status, and machine learning to predict cytomegalovirus infection status. Every repertoire in the discovery cohort had been generated on one and the same sequencing platform. In the later analysis, no new phenotypic data were used to find candidate immune exposures; instead, reliance was placed on TCR beta sequences and their occurrence across donors. Donor age, sex, ethnicity and CMV serostatus were compiled together with the repertoire data. Paper-wide results and their limitations: V-gene and J-gene trimming of TCR beta chains was associated with a missense DCLRE1C variant in a later genetic analysis, and the association was replicated in an independent cohort. Assigning TCR associations to individual alleles was difficult when HLA alleles, especially DR and DQ, strongly co-occurred. A later analysis reported that several top co-occurrence clusters appeared linked to parvovirus B19, influenza, CMV and Epstein-Barr virus. In vitro tests confirmed that a few of the cytomegalovirus-associated TCR beta chains recognize cytomegalovirus antigens. In a later analysis, over 15,000 TCR beta sequences were associated with specific HLA alleles at a false discovery rate of 0.05. Linkage disequilibrium might explain the correlated functional status among segregating V segments, but an unknown experimental factor could not be excluded. Because HLA typing was unavailable for some donors at each locus, only the typed subset was used in association tests. In a later analysis, the rate of TCR association differed among HLA loci, with DRB1 alleles having the most associated TCRs and HLA-C alleles having the fewest. The classifier was reported to diagnose cytomegalovirus status with high specificity and sensitivity in both the original and validation cohorts. A later analysis found that most CMV-associated TCR beta chains appeared HLA-restricted, with HLA associations seemingly driven largely by CMV exposure. The sequencing pipeline was judged likely to have produced a cluster of highly shared sequence variants as a technical artifact. According to the authors, the approach could potentially be generalized to other disease states and immunological phenotypes. According to a later genetic analysis, donors in an Asian-associated ancestry cluster had fewer N-insertions in productive TCRs than the approximately 710-donor mean. Broadly in line with IMGT annotations, most TCR beta V segments showed up in productive rearrangements about 87% or about 30% of the time in an earlier analysis of 450 to 600 of the donors. The only immune exposure information available for the cohort was CMV serostatus. A later analysis found that HLA-associated TCR beta chains were more clonally expanded and had lower generation probabilities than equally common non-associated chains. Sequencing depth was assumed to be roughly uniform across donors in the presence/absence analyses, though that assumption may not hold. The earlier analysis of about 600 of the donors excluded 15 to 20 rarely observed V segments, including chromosome 9 orphons, because counts were too low. Most TCR sequences were observed very rarely across donors, whereas some public TCRs were present in many individuals. The cohort was sequenced for TCR beta chains only, and without alpha or paired-chain data the features that could be detected were limited. Because the 87-base-pair reads could not distinguish some IMGT-functional V segments, including TRBV6-2 and TRBV6-3, those segments were excluded. A further reported finding was that TCR beta sequences accurately predicted the HLA-A and HLA-B alleles for most subjects in the first cohort. The study gave a list of under 200 TCR beta chains associated with cytomegalovirus.

The cohort comprised under 700 healthy bone marrow donors. At the time of sampling, all cohort members were nominally healthy, though unrecorded immune exposures were likely present. The donor was CMV seronegative and was included in the group of under 450 seronegative cohort members. Each donor provided a peripheral blood sample, and peripheral blood mononuclear cells were used for TCR beta sequencing. Genomic DNA extraction from the blood cell samples was performed with the Qiagen DNeasy Blood Extraction Kit. Library creation used the immunoSEQ multiplex PCR assay. For the multiplex PCR, a mixture combining 60 forward primers for TCR Vbeta segments and 13 reverse primers for TCR Jbeta segments was used. The CDR3 region of rearranged TCR beta genes was amplified from genomic DNA by a multiplex PCR assay. Amplified TCR beta libraries were sequenced as 87-base-pair reads on the Illumina HiSeq System. Per the source publication's procedure: Across the 640 or so repertoires, a later analysis counted approximately 75 million unique TCR beta chains, 9 million to 14 million of which were shared by at least two donors. To remove PCR and sequencing errors, raw reads were error-corrected and collapsed into unique sequences using a nearest-neighbor algorithm that merged closely related sequences. V, D and J gene segments were assigned by aligning CDR3 sequences to IMGT reference sequences. For a sequence to be retained, a match of at least six nucleotides to both a V gene segment and a J gene segment was required. A rearrangement was called productive if the CDR3 had no stop codons and remained in frame with V and J, and every other rearrangement was called non-productive. CDR3 was defined according to IMGT convention as the region running from the second conserved V-encoded cysteine to the conserved J-encoded phenylalanine. Sequences without an unambiguous match to a single V gene segment were excluded from the earlier analysis of a few hundred of the donors. An earlier analysis of some 500 of the donors classified V segments as functional when productive rearrangements were above 56.7% and as segregating when the standard deviation between donors was above 5%. A statistical classification framework was built for diagnosing cytomegalovirus status from the catalog of TCR beta chain sequences. In a later analysis, TCR nucleotide sequences were compared against IMGT/GENE-DB human TR gene sequences so that V and J genes could be assigned. The TCRdist pipeline was used in a later analysis to assign CDR3 sequences and most-parsimonious VDJ recombination scenarios. A later analysis defined each TCR beta chain by its CDR3 amino acid sequence plus V-gene family, and excluded reads lacking a unique V-gene family. As a way to deal with suspected cross-contamination and a sequencing artifact, a later analysis dropped approximately 570 nucleotide sequences that were highly shared and had low generation probability. A later analysis calculated a clonal expansion index for each public chain from normalized within-repertoire ranks of inferred template counts. In a later analysis, generation probabilities were computed with a VDJ recombination model fitted to out-of-frame rearrangements, and the resulting probabilities were checked against IGoR. Hypergeometric tests were used in a later analysis to score TCR-TCR, TCR-HLA and TCR-CMV co-occurrence, with a repertoire-size bias correction applied to the TCR pairs. A later analysis estimated false discovery rates by permuting HLA or CMV assignments 20 times. In a later analysis, co-occurring TCRs were grouped using DBSCAN, and TCRdist sequence similarity was added for clustering within HLA-allele-positive subsets. Repertoires with fewer than 30,000 or more than 120,000 public chains, plus five repertoires with anomalous nucleotide sharing, were excluded from co-occurrence clustering. TCRdb holds this immuneACCESS table with in-frame rearrangements only. Some clones are missing; in checked studies, unresolved V genes explain under half, and the rest has no known cause. D and trimming were read from the DNA, whereas the V and J calls and clone size are those reported in that table. The table for this sample shows approximately 120,000 clones. Around 2.9% of the sample comes from the top ten.

This clonotype originated in a man in his thirties or forties in good health and CMV-seronegative. The sequence joins TRBV7-9 to TRBJ2-5, with TRBD2 as a weak D call on 5 bases. Material for sequencing was PBMCs. The CDR3 in this case is CASSLRGSETQYF. The sequenced DNA is TGTGCCAGCAGCTTACGGGGATCGGAGACCCAGTACTTC.